This T cell receptor (beta chain) stems from a study of T cell responses to AZD1222 COVID-19 vaccine. Generated by immunoSEQ multiplex PCR, the TCRdb table keeps only in-frame clones and is missing some. Of 150,000 to 180,000 clones in the sample, over 75% were seen once. Germline CDR1 is MNHEY and CDR2 is SVGAGI. V was clipped by 0 bases and J by 0 bases, with 8 bases between them. The length of the CDR3 is 15 residues. The sequence came from an adult in good health. V and J are TRBV6-5 and TRBJ1-1; no clear D. Sequenced material: peripheral blood, taken on day 0 of AZD1222 vaccination. Written as DNA, the CDR3 is TGTGCCAGCAGTTACTCGGGCAACATGAACACTGAAGCTTTCTTT. It translates to CASSYSGNMNTEAFF.